The 22 T cell receptor beta chains presented below share a single source sample, sequenced in a study of control samples from healthy donors and cancer patients. The data were produced by immunoSEQ multiplex PCR, yet TCRdb's version contains in-frame clones alone and is incomplete. The table has over 90,000 clones, 90% to 95% seen once; the top ten hold 2% to 2.5%. Specimen: blood. The receptor set was obtained from a woman between 18 and 29 years old in good health.

The genes are TRBV10-3 and TRBJ2-5; D not resolved. Germline V gene sequence: CDR1 ENHRY, CDR2 SYGVKD. The V gene lost 2 bases and the J gene lost 4 bases, with 14 bases spanning the gap. The CDR3 extends over 15 amino acids. The DNA for the CDR3 is TGTGCCATCAGTGAGACGTCAAACCTTCGAGAGACCCAGTACTTC. It codes for CAISETSNLRETQYF.

The chain recombines TRBV7-8 with TRBJ2-5; the D gene could be TRBD1 or TRBD2 (5 bases each). The CDR3 has 15 amino acids. The germline CDR1 and CDR2 sequences are SGHVS and FQNEAQ. V lost 4 bases and J 2 bases, leaving 14 bases between the germline ends. CDR3 residues: CASSYPGRPQETQYF. CDR3 coding DNA: TGTGCCAGCAGCTACCCGGGACGCCCACAAGAGACCCAGTACTTC.

This chain connects TRBV5-1 to TRBJ2-1; perhaps TRBD2 as D (5 bases). V was shortened by 3 bases and J by 3 bases, with 7 bases between the two germline ends. From germline, CDR1 is SGHRS and CDR2 YFSETQ. The CDR3 runs 13 residues. CDR3 region: CASSSGDYNEQFF. CDR3 nucleotide sequence: TGCGCCAGCAGCTCCGGGGACTACAATGAGCAGTTCTTC.

The CDR3 reads CASSWPSSYEQYF. The CDR3, as DNA: TGTGCCAGCAGCTGGCCCAGCTCCTACGAGCAGTACTTC. The chain employs TRBV5-6 and TRBJ2-7, with D hard to call. This CDR3 is built from 13 residues. Trimming stripped 3 bases from V and 0 bases from J, with 7 bases between. CDR1 is SGHDT, CDR2 YYEEEE, per germline.

The rearrangement links TRBV10-1 to TRBJ1-2; D may be TRBD1 (6 bases). V was cut by 0 bases and J by 7 bases, with 12 bases left in between. There are 14 residues in the CDR3. Germline CDR1 WNHNN, CDR2 SYGVQD (reference sequence). CDR3 DNA: TGCGCCAGCAGTGAGTCCCCAGGGGAGAGTGGCTACACCTTC. Protein sequence: CASSESPGESGYTF.

This clone appeared a single time. The chain links TRBV18 to TRBJ2-1, with 9 bases matching TRBD1. The CDR3 has 15 residues. V gave up 4 bases and J gave up 6 bases; unmatched junction bases: 7. Germline CDR1 reads KGHSH; CDR2 reads LQKENI. CDR3 sequence (DNA): TGTGCCAGCTCACGACCGGACAGGGGATCCAATGAGCAGTTCTTC. It yields the protein CASSRPDRGSNEQFF.

V is TRBV19 and J is TRBJ1-2, with D tentatively TRBD1 (5 bases). The CDR3 runs to 13 residues. V lost 4 bases to trimming and J lost 7 bases, with 13 bases between them. Germline V CDR1 and CDR2: LNHDA, SQIVND (reference sequence). The CDR3 region has the DNA TGTGCCAGTAGTAGACAGACATCCACTGGCTACACCTTC. It yields the protein CASSRQTSTGYTF.

This clone was observed a handful of times. V and J are TRBV6-5 and TRBJ1-1; unclear D gene. The CDR3 sequence is 13 residues long. The V end was cut by 6 bases, the J end by 4 bases, with 12 bases between. Germline CDR1 and CDR2: MNHEY and SVGAGI. The CDR3 sequence: CASRSPSGTEAFF. DNA of the CDR3: TGTGCCAGCAGGTCTCCCAGTGGCACTGAAGCTTTCTTT.

This clone was found once. J is TRBJ2-7 and V is TRBV6-2 or TRBV6-3; 9 nucleotides align to TRBD2. Germline V lookup: CDR1 MNHEY, CDR2 SVGEGT. The junction had 5 bases not matched to a gene; V was cut back by 6 bases and J by 2 bases. The CDR3 has 14 amino acids. In nucleotides, the CDR3 is TGTGCCAGCAGCCCTAGCGGGGTTCCCTACGAGCAGTACTTC. Translation: CASSPSGVPYEQYF.

This clone was detected once. The V gene is TRBV2, the J gene TRBJ1-1, with 7 bases that match TRBD1. The germline V gene encodes CDR1 SNHLY and CDR2 FYNNEI. The J segment lost 11 bases and the V segment lost 2 bases, leaving 11 bases of the junction unmatched. The CDR3 covers 14 residues. The CDR3 sequence: CASSEFDRASRAFF. The DNA of the CDR3 is TGTGCCAGCAGTGAATTCGACAGGGCGTCTAGGGCTTTCTTT.

The chain has TRBV30 and TRBJ2-7; D ambiguous. With 2 bases removed from V and 4 bases from J, the gap between germline ends came to 9 bases. From germline, CDR1 is GTSNPN and CDR2 SVGIG (reference sequence). This CDR3 has 12 amino acids. The CDR3 sequence: CAWSRGGYEQYF. The CDR3 DNA follows: TGTGCCTGGAGTCGTGGCGGTTACGAGCAGTACTTC.

The chain has TRBV15 and TRBJ2-3; TRBD1 or TRBD2 may be the D gene (6 bases each). With 0 bases removed from V and 1 base from J, the gap between germline ends came to 17 bases. Germline CDR1 is LNHNV and CDR2 is YYDKDF (reference sequence). CDR3 length equals 18 residues. The CDR3 loop reads CATSREPSGGGRTDTQYF. CDR3 nucleotides: TGTGCCACCAGCAGAGAGCCCTCAGGAGGGGGGCGCACAGATACGCAGTATTTT. The full variable domain, in which reference TRBV15 and TRBJ2-3 provide the parts outside the CDR3, is DAMVIQNPRYQVTQFGKPVTLSCSQTLNHNVMYWYQQKSSQAPKLLFHYYDKDFNNEADTPDNFQSRRPNTSFCFLDIRSPGLGDTAMYLCATSREPSGGGRTDTQYFGPGTRLTVL.

This clone showed up just once. The V gene is TRBV5-5, the J gene TRBJ1-5; D is undetermined. This CDR3 has 15 amino acids. Germline V CDR1 and CDR2: SGHKS, YYEKEE (reference sequence). With 1 base removed from V and 0 bases from J, the gap between germline ends came to 8 bases. CDR3 sequence reads: CASSLNVNSNQPQHF. The DNA for the CDR3 is TGTGCCAGCAGCTTGAACGTTAATAGCAATCAGCCCCAGCATTTT.

The V gene is TRBV6-5, the J gene TRBJ2-1, with D perhaps assigned TRBD1 or TRBD2 (5 bases each). The CDR3 is 15 residues long. Trimming removed 7 bases from V and 8 bases from J, with 21 bases in between. The germline CDR1 and CDR2 sequences are MNHEY and SVGAGI. This chain's CDR3 is CASKKSRAGTDEQFF. The CDR3 nucleotides read TGTGCCAGCAAAAAAAGTCGGGCAGGGACGGATGAGCAGTTCTTC.

This chain links TRBV6-5 with TRBJ1-1; TRBD1 agrees at 9 bases. CDR3 length: 16 residues. Per germline, CDR1 MNHEY and CDR2 SVGAGI. The V gene end was trimmed by 2 bases and the J gene end by 0 bases; junction bases not matched to a gene: 4. The CDR3 DNA is TGTGCCAGCAGTTACGCGGGACAGGGAATGAACACTGAAGCTTTCTTT. Translation: CASSYAGQGMNTEAFF.

The genes are TRBV7-2 and TRBJ2-1, with D possibly being TRBD2 (5 bases). This CDR3 contains 14 residues. Between the trimmed V and J ends, which lost 1 base and 8 bases, there was a span of 12 bases. From germline, CDR1 is SGHTA and CDR2 FQGNSA. CDR3 DNA: TGTGCCAGCAGCTTAGGGTCGGGGAACTATGAGCAGTTCTTC. Translated, it gives CASSLGSGNYEQFF.

This clone appeared a few times. The J gene is TRBJ1-6, the V gene TRBV28, with unresolved D. V was cut by 6 bases and J by 0 bases, with 9 bases left in between. CDR1 is MDHEN, CDR2 SYDVKM, per germline. The length of the CDR3 is 15 residues. The CDR3 protein is CASRESGSYNSPLHF. CDR3 nucleotides: TGTGCCAGCAGGGAAAGCGGCTCCTATAATTCACCCCTCCACTTT.

This chain links TRBV5-4 with TRBJ2-3, with 7 bases aligning to TRBD2. With 4 bases clipped from V and 2 bases from J, the junction kept 7 bases outside the gene matches. The CDR3 is 15 residues long. Germline loops: CDR1 SGHNT, CDR2 YYREEE (reference sequence). The CDR3 region is CASSLSGLDTDTQYF. The CDR3 nucleotides are TGTGCCAGCAGCCTATCAGGACTAGACACAGATACGCAGTATTTT. Looking up the rest from reference TRBV5-4 and TRBJ2-3 gives the full variable domain: ETGVTQSPTHLIKTRGQQVTLRCSSQSGHNTVSWYQQALGQGPQFIFQYYREEENGRGNFPPRFSGLQFPNYSSELNVNALELDDSALYLCASSLSGLDTDTQYFGPGTRLTVL.

The V call is TRBV30, the J call TRBJ2-5, with a possible D match to TRBD2 (7 bases). Per the germline V gene, CDR1 is GTSNPN and CDR2 is SVGIG (reference sequence). This CDR3 contains 14 residues. Trimming shortened V by 0 bases and J by 4 bases, and 12 bases separated the two germline ends. The CDR3 DNA reads TGTGCCTGGAGTGTAGGGGGGGGAGCAGAGACCCAGTACTTC. Translated, it gives CAWSVGGGAETQYF.

The V call is TRBV7-8, the J call TRBJ1-2; unclear D gene. V lost 0 bases and J lost 1, with 9 bases in between. Germline CDR1 is SGHVS and CDR2 is FQNEAQ. The CDR3 has 15 amino acids. CDR3 residues: CASSLADGLNYGYTF. The CDR3 bases are TGTGCCAGCAGCTTAGCAGACGGTCTTAACTATGGCTACACCTTC.

The chain has TRBV7-9 and TRBJ2-3; D not resolved. Germline CDR1 reads SEHNR; CDR2 reads FQNEAQ (reference sequence). V was trimmed by 3 bases and J by 5 bases, leaving 9 bases between them. The CDR3 is 13 residues long. CDR3 nucleotides: TGTGCCAGCAGCTTTCGGGTTGGAGATACGCAGTATTTT. It specifies CASSFRVGDTQYF. The full variable domain, with the rest looked up from reference TRBV7-9 and TRBJ2-3, is DTGVSQNPRHKITKRGQNVTFRCDPISEHNRLYWYRQTLGQGPEFLTYFQNEAQLEKSRLLSDRFSAERPKGSFSTLEIQRTEQGDSAMYLCASSFRVGDTQYFGPGTRLTVL.

The gene calls are TRBV14 and TRBJ1-2, with 7 bases matching TRBD1. J lost 7 bases, V lost 2 bases, and 4 bases had no gene match. Germline CDR1 and CDR2: SGHDN and FVKESK. The CDR3 spans 13 residues. This CDR3 reads CASSQKGASGYTF. The CDR3 DNA sequence: TGTGCCAGCAGCCAAAAGGGGGCGAGTGGCTACACCTTC.